These 25 T cell receptor beta chains were sequenced from one sample in a study of blood T cells in healthy people across ages (dated by TCRdb to between 2014 and 2017). Library prep was done by 5' RACE. Sequencer: Illumina HiSeq 2500. A second about 7 to 11 cycle PCR used a sample-barcoded 5' primer and a J-beta primer mix. Clones were called with MiXCR by TCRdb after fastp trimmed the public reads at Q25, and only in-frame beta chains were retained. Identical CDR3 protein sequences are pooled into one entry, listed with their most common genes and DNA. Present in this sample are 550,000 to 650,000 distinct CDR3 sequences, around a quarter of which were seen just once. The ten biggest clones cover 3.6% of the sample. These same data were also listed under a study on T cells of mothers and their children.

The sequencing sample was made of blood. The receptor source for this set is a boy under 10 years old in good health.

The table lists this clonotype with a few counts. The rearrangement links TRBV7-9 to TRBJ2-3; D is ambiguous. The CDR3 is made up of 16 amino acids. Germline V gene sequence: CDR1 SEHNR, CDR2 FQNEAQ (reference sequence). V was cut by 7 bases and J by 4 bases, with 21 bases left in between. Here the CDR3 reads CASILSAGYPPDTQYF. The CDR3 coding sequence is TGTGCCAGCATACTCTCGGCTGGTTATCCTCCAGATACGCAGTATTTT.

This chain links TRBV30 with TRBJ2-1; D call uncertain. The ends were cut back, 3 bases at V and 6 bases at J, with 6 bases in the middle. The germline V gene has CDR1 GTSNPN and CDR2 SVGIG (reference sequence). The CDR3 spans 11 residues. CDR3 protein: CAWSAPNEQFF. The CDR3 DNA is TGTGCCTGGAGCGCCCCCAATGAGCAGTTCTTC.

This clonotype was seen a handful of times. The chain couples TRBV7-9 to TRBJ1-2; tentative D call: TRBD1 (6 bases). Germline CDR1 is SEHNR and CDR2 is FQNEAQ (reference sequence). The CDR3 spans 15 residues. Trimming removed 5 bases from V and 4 bases from J, with 17 bases in between. The CDR3: CASSTYRERGYGYTF. The CDR3 coding sequence is TGTGCCAGCAGCACATACAGGGAACGGGGCTATGGCTACACCTTC.

Only one count was recorded for this clonotype. This sequence joins TRBV30 and TRBJ2-1; TRBD2 agrees at 11 bases. The CDR3 loop spans 14 amino acids. Germline CDR1 is GTSNPN and CDR2 is SVGIG (reference sequence). The junction had 4 bases not matched to a gene; V was cut back by 4 bases and J by 5 bases. The CDR3 bases are TGTGCCTGGACTCGACTAGCGGGGAACAATGAGCAGTTCTTC. Translation gives CAWTRLAGNNEQFF.

V and J are TRBV21-1 and TRBJ1-6. TRBV21-1 is a recognized pseudogene. This CDR3 has 20 amino acids. The chain's CDR3 is CASSKEIRRLKSSYNSPLHF. CDR3 nucleotide sequence: TGTGCCAGCAGCAAAGAGATTCGGCGACTGAAGAGCTCCTATAATTCACCCCTTCACTTT.

V usage is TRBV20-1 and J usage is TRBJ2-1, with TRBD2 identical over 7 bases. In germline, CDR1 is DFQATT, CDR2 SNEGSKA (reference sequence). The CDR3 loop spans 14 amino acids. Losses at the gene ends were 6 bases for V and 7 bases for J; bases not matched to a gene: 12. The chain's CDR3 is CSAMERTRVNEQFF. The CDR3 DNA follows: TGCAGTGCAATGGAAAGGACTAGGGTGAATGAGCAGTTCTTC.

Regarding this clonotype: The junction differs from germline at one of its ends, possibly a read error. The chain couples TRBV6-6 to TRBJ2-3; no reliable D call. This CDR3 spans 13 amino acids. Germline CDR1 reads MNHNY; CDR2 reads SVGAGI (reference sequence). The CDR3 bases are TGTGCCAACAGTTACCTCAGCACAGATACGCAGTATTTT. Protein sequence: CANSYLSTDTQYF.

The sample holds a few counts of this clonotype. The V call is TRBV20-1, the J call TRBJ2-1, with 9 bases lining up with TRBD2. This CDR3 has 18 amino acids. In germline, CDR1 is DFQATT, CDR2 SNEGSKA (reference sequence). V shed 5 bases, J shed 3 bases, and the junction held 17 bases outside the gene matches. The CDR3 DNA reads as TGCAGTGCTGAACCTCCTCGCGGGGGGGCCTCTTTCTACAATGAGCAGTTCTTC. This sequence encodes CSAEPPRGGASFYNEQFF.

This clonotype was seen a handful of times. The chain links TRBV5-1 to TRBJ2-3; D is possibly TRBD2 (5 bases). The CDR3 has 15 amino acids. V lost 3 bases, J lost 4 bases, and 15 bases lay in between. CDR1 is SGHRS, CDR2 YFSETQ, per germline. CDR3 in DNA: TGCGCCAGCAGCTCGAGGGTAGTAATCCCAGATACGCAGTATTTT. Translated, it gives CASSSRVVIPDTQYF.

The chain carries TRBV2 and TRBJ2-5; 9 nucleotides align to TRBD2. V lost 6 bases and J lost 5; bases outside the gene matches: 13. This CDR3 contains 16 residues. CDR1 is SNHLY and CDR2 is FYNNEI in the germline V gene. CDR3 sequence reads: CASRGLANWAWETQYF. The CDR3 region has the DNA TGTGCCAGCAGAGGACTAGCGAATTGGGCCTGGGAGACCCAGTACTTC.

The chain is built from TRBV10-3 and TRBJ1-2; D ambiguous. Germline CDR1 reads ENHRY; CDR2 reads SYGVKD. The germline V and J ends were trimmed by 9 bases and 6 bases, with 23 bases remaining between them. This CDR3 contains 15 residues. The DNA for the CDR3 is TGTGCCATTCCGGGCCATGGGTCCTTGGTTGATGGCTACACCTTC. This gives the protein CAIPGHGSLVDGYTF.

In this sample, this clonotype turned up a few times. V is TRBV6-1 and J is TRBJ2-5; D may match TRBD1 or TRBD2 (6 bases each). Trimming stripped 7 bases from V and 5 bases from J, with 20 bases between. CDR3 length equals 15 residues. Germline V gene data show CDR1 as MNHNS and CDR2 as SASEGT. CDR3 amino acids: CASMGLEGVSETQYF. CDR3 coding DNA: TGTGCCAGCATGGGATTGGAGGGGGTTTCGGAGACCCAGTACTTC.

The chain couples TRBV5-4 to TRBJ1-4; D is perhaps TRBD1 (5 bases). Trimming removed 0 bases from V and 8 bases from J, with 17 bases in between. The CDR3 runs to 16 residues. The germline V gene has CDR1 SGHNT and CDR2 YYREEE (reference sequence). CDR3 in amino acids: CASSLAIGGTREKLFF. DNA of the CDR3: TGTGCCAGCAGCTTGGCCATCGGGGGAACGAGAGAAAAACTGTTTTTT.

The gene calls are TRBV4-2 and TRBJ2-3; tentative D call: TRBD1 (5 bases). Trimming cost V 2 bases and J 3 bases, with 12 bases left between them. Germline assignment: CDR1 LGHNA and CDR2 YNFKEQ. This CDR3 is 15 amino acids long. The CDR3 spells CASSQRAQGTDTQYF. The CDR3 coding sequence is TGTGCCAGCAGCCAAAGAGCCCAGGGAACAGATACGCAGTATTTT.

Turning to this clonotype: One end of the junction varies from germline; a read error may be responsible. This CDR3 reads CASSGSLSSYVQYF. CDR3 bases: TGTGCCAGCAGCGGTAGCCTAAGCTCCTACGTGCAGTACTTC. The gene calls are TRBV9 and TRBJ2-7; D unclear. CDR3 length equals 14 residues. The germline V gene encodes CDR1 SGDLS and CDR2 YYNGEE.

The chain carries TRBV21-1 and TRBJ2-5; the table's D call of TRBD1 was not tested on the DNA. The J call is doubtful: the DNA matches TRBJ2-1 better. TRBV21-1 is listed as a pseudogene. This CDR3 spans 15 amino acids. CDR3 DNA: TGTGCCAGCAGCCGTACAGGGGCCCTATACAATGAGCAGTTCTTC. This gives the protein CASSRTGALYNEQFF.

The CDR3 nucleotides are TGTGCCAGCAGTTATAGCGGGAGCTATGAGACCCAGTACTTC. Translation: CASSYSGSYETQYF. This chain uses TRBV2 with TRBJ2-5; TRBD2 matches at 9 bases. Germline-derived CDR1 and CDR2 are SNHLY and FYNNEI. This CDR3 contains 14 residues. The trim removed 5 bases at V and 5 bases at J, leaving 6 bases unmatched.

This clonotype turned up a few times. The CDR3 here is CASRSTGGPGYEQYF. CDR3 DNA: TGTGCCAGCAGAAGTACAGGGGGCCCCGGGTACGAGCAGTACTTC. The genes are TRBV28 and TRBJ2-7; 9 bases fit TRBD1. Germline V gene sequence: CDR1 MDHEN, CDR2 SYDVKM. V trimming: 6 bases; J trimming: 4 bases; junction bases outside the gene matches: 10. CDR3 length equals 15 residues.

This rearrangement joins TRBV6-2 or TRBV6-3 to TRBJ2-2; 8 bases align to TRBD1. Germline CDR1 reads MNHEY; CDR2 reads SVGEGT. The J segment lost 6 bases and the V segment lost 5 bases, leaving 8 bases of the junction unmatched. This CDR3 has 15 residues. CDR3 sequence: CASSPGGEVAGELFF. CDR3 DNA sequence: TGTGCCAGCAGTCCAGGGGGCGAAGTCGCCGGGGAGCTGTTTTTT.

This clonotype has a handful of counts. The chain has TRBV7-6 and TRBJ1-5, with a tentative D call TRBD1 (6 bases). CDR1 is SGHVS, CDR2 FNYEAQ, per germline. V shed 0 bases and J shed 1 base, with 22 bases lying between them. The CDR3 has 20 residues. The CDR3 is CASSLAPNRVAMGSNQPQHF. The CDR3 region has the DNA TGTGCCAGCAGCTTAGCGCCAAACAGGGTGGCAATGGGGAGCAATCAGCCCCAGCATTTT.

This clonotype was detected a few times. The rearrangement uses TRBV6-5 and TRBJ1-1, with a tentative D call TRBD1 (5 bases). Germline CDR1 and CDR2: MNHEY and SVGAGI. Trimming left V 11 bases short and J 7 bases short, with 17 bases between. This CDR3 is built from 12 residues. CDR3 residues: CASLGAPNEAFF. The CDR3 DNA sequence: TGTGCCTCTCTAGGGGCCCCTAATGAAGCTTTCTTT.

This clonotype was detected a few times. The chain joins TRBV28 to TRBJ2-1; no clear D. The V gene's germline CDR1 is MDHEN and CDR2 SYDVKM. V lost 5 bases to trimming and J lost 0 bases, with 8 bases between them. The CDR3 is 14 residues long. The CDR3 nucleotides read TGTGCCAGCAGTACTTGGCGCTCCTACAATGAGCAGTTCTTC. This codes for CASSTWRSYNEQFF.

Only a few counts were recorded for this clonotype. The V call is TRBV5-5, the J call TRBJ2-5, with a weak D call TRBD1 (5 bases). The CDR3 spans 15 residues. Trimming stripped 7 bases from V and 1 base from J, with 17 bases between. Germline-derived CDR1 and CDR2 are SGHKS and YYEKEE (reference sequence). CDR3 coding DNA: TGTGCCAGCCTCTGGGGCAGAACTTCCCAAGAGACCCAGTACTTC. Translation: CASLWGRTSQETQYF.

This clonotype has a single count. One end of the junction fails to match germline, which may point to a read error. This chain connects TRBV7-9 to TRBJ2-1, with 7 nucleotides matching TRBD2. Germline V CDR1 and CDR2: SEHNR, FQNEAQ (reference sequence). This CDR3 has 14 residues. CDR3 coding DNA: TGTACCAGCAGCACCATCGGGACTACCCTTTTGCGGGTCTTC. Translated: CTSSTIGTTLLRVF.

This clonotype came up a few times. CDR3 DNA: TGTGCCAGCAGCCATCGCGGGGCAGGGGCCAACGTCCTGACTTTC. Translated, it gives CASSHRGAGANVLTF. The chain employs TRBV3-1 and TRBJ2-6, with D tentatively TRBD2 (6 bases). V shed 3 bases and J shed 4 bases, with 10 bases lying between them. Germline V gives CDR1 LGHDT, CDR2 YNNKEL (reference sequence). This CDR3 contains 15 residues.